Presented here are 15 T cell receptor beta chains from one specimen sequenced in a study of regulatory T cells in long-lasting Graves disease. iRepertoire HTBI primers and Arm-PCR of CDR3 regions built TCR beta libraries. TCRdb itself ran the multiplex PCR reads through MiXCR, one entry per CDR3 protein. Altogether 700,000 or so distinct CDR3 sequences are present, 30% being singletons, with the ten largest covering about two fifths. The time point was: persistent/refractory GD, antithyroid drugs over 5 years with positive TRAb. Scientists built the TCR library using RNA that was extracted from PBMCs. The sequencing here drew on peripheral blood mononuclear cells (PBMCs), taken when the disease was refractory, from a patient treated with antithyroid drugs. The source is a female donor with Graves disease.

This clonotype was seen many times. V gene TRBV28 combines with J gene TRBJ1-1, with 9 bases matching TRBD1. The CDR3 consists of 14 residues. Germline loops: CDR1 MDHEN, CDR2 SYDVKM. Trimming cost V 6 bases and J 2 bases; bases outside gene matches: 4. The CDR3 nucleotides are TGTGCCAGCAGCTTCACAGGGGGCAACACTGAAGCTTTCTTT. Translating gives CASSFTGGNTEAFF.

This clonotype was recorded many times. V gene TRBV12-3 or TRBV12-4 combines with J gene TRBJ1-2; 9 bases match TRBD1. The length of the CDR3 is 14 residues. V lost 3 bases, J lost 6 bases, and 5 bases stayed unmatched. The DNA of the CDR3 is TGTGCCAGCAGTTTTGAGGGACAGGGTAATGGCTACACCTTC. As protein: CASSFEGQGNGYTF.

The chain joins TRBV3-1 to TRBJ1-2; TRBD1 might be the D (5 bases). Germline V gene data show CDR1 as LGHDT and CDR2 as YNNKEL (reference sequence). The CDR3 has 15 residues. V lost 4 bases, J lost 9 bases, and 21 bases lay in between. CDR3 DNA sequence: TGTGCCAGCAGCCTCAGCCAGGGCCAGTTAGGGAGCTACACCTTC. Its protein is CASSLSQGQLGSYTF. Filled out from reference TRBV3-1 and TRBJ1-2, the complete variable domain reads DTAVSQTPKYLVTQMGNDKSIKCEQNLGHDTMYWYKQDSKKFLKIMFSYNNKELIINETVPNRFSPKSPDKAHLNLHINSLELGDSAVYFCASSLSQGQLGSYTFGSGTRLTVV.

The CDR3 is CASSPIGTENTEAFF. The CDR3 DNA is TGTGCCAGCAGTCCCATCGGGACAGAGAACACTGAAGCTTTCTTT. The chain has TRBV6-1 and TRBJ1-1, with TRBD1 matching over 7 bases. In germline, CDR1 is MNHNS, CDR2 SASEGT. This CDR3 comprises 15 residues. After removal of 5 bases from V and 1 base from J, the junction contained 7 bases not matched to a gene.

This chain connects TRBV27 to TRBJ2-1, with 8 positions matching TRBD2. The length of the CDR3 is 15 residues. V lost 6 bases, J lost 2 bases, and 6 bases stayed unmatched. Germline V CDR1 and CDR2: MNHEY, SMNVEV (reference sequence). CDR3 sequence: CASRWTSSPYNEQFF. The CDR3 DNA reads as TGTGCCAGCAGGTGGACTAGCTCCCCCTACAATGAGCAGTTCTTC.

The chain uses TRBV12-5 and TRBJ2-7; the match to TRBD2 covers 8 bases. The CDR3 is 17 residues long. V dropped 0 bases and J dropped 0; count of bases not matched to a gene: 7. Looked up from germline, CDR1 is LGHNT and CDR2 is FRNRAP. CDR3 region: CASGLVPSGSASYEQYF. The CDR3 DNA is TGTGCTAGTGGTTTGGTACCTAGCGGGTCCGCCTCCTACGAGCAGTACTTC.

The chain couples TRBV20-1 to TRBJ2-3, with D unclear. Germline V gene sequence: CDR1 DFQATT, CDR2 SNEGSKA (reference sequence). Trimming took 5 bases from V and 4 from J, leaving 16 bases between them. CDR3 length: 14 residues. The CDR3 region has the DNA TGCAGTGCTCGCATCGGGCTAGTACCAGATACGCAGTATTTT. It is translated as CSARIGLVPDTQYF.

The rearrangement uses TRBV20-1 and TRBJ2-7, with 8 positions matching TRBD2. The CDR3 contains 14 residues. Germline V gene lookup returns CDR1 DFQATT and CDR2 SNEGSKA (reference sequence). Losses at the gene ends were 0 bases for V and 7 bases for J; bases not matched to a gene: 8. CDR3 loop: CSARDSGGPREQYF. DNA of the CDR3: TGCAGTGCTAGAGATTCGGGAGGGCCGAGGGAGCAGTACTTC.

This clonotype showed up just a few times. In nucleotides, the CDR3 is TGTGCCAGCAGCTTGGACAGGACACTGAACACTGAAGCTTTCTTT. Translation gives CASSLDRTLNTEAFF. The V gene is TRBV6-1, the J gene TRBJ1-1, with 7 nucleotides matching TRBD1. In germline, CDR1 is MNHNS, CDR2 SASEGT. This CDR3 is 15 amino acids long. The trim removed 6 bases at V and 0 bases at J, leaving 7 bases unmatched.

This clonotype was seen more than once but under ten times. The genes are TRBV3-1 and TRBJ2-7; a possible D gene is TRBD2 (5 bases). The CDR3 has 14 residues. CDR1 LGHDT and CDR2 YNNKEL come from the germline V gene (reference sequence). V gave up 4 bases and J gave up 7 bases, with 17 bases separating them. The CDR3 region is CASSRASVRGEQYF. The CDR3 nucleotides read TGTGCCAGCAGCCGGGCGTCCGTCAGAGGGGAGCAGTACTTC.

Turning to this clonotype: A junction end diverges from the germline sequence, so it may reflect a read error. This chain links TRBV4-1 with TRBJ2-7; D unclear. Germline-derived CDR1 and CDR2 are MGHRA and YSYEKL. CDR3 length: 16 residues. The CDR3 sequence: CASSQLRTGRLYQQYF. CDR3 in DNA: TGCGCCAGCAGCCAACTTAGGACGGGTCGTCTCTACCAGCAGTACTTC.

The chain links TRBV27 to TRBJ1-2; 10 nucleotides match TRBD1. The CDR3 is 14 amino acids. With 4 bases clipped from V and 6 bases from J, the junction kept 5 bases outside the gene matches. Germline V gives CDR1 MNHEY, CDR2 SMNVEV (reference sequence). CDR3 loop: CASSSGTGENGYTF. CDR3 sequence (DNA): TGTGCCAGCAGTTCCGGGACAGGGGAAAATGGCTACACCTTC.

V is TRBV14 and J is TRBJ2-5; no clear D gene. V dropped 0 bases and J dropped 4 bases, with 9 bases sitting between them. The CDR3 has 14 residues. The germline V gene has CDR1 SGHDN and CDR2 FVKESK. The CDR3 reads CASSQEPGLETQYF. CDR3 coding DNA: TGTGCCAGCAGCCAAGAACCAGGATTAGAGACCCAGTACTTC.

This chain joins TRBV3-1 and TRBJ2-7; 8 bases are a match to TRBD1. Trimming cost V 1 base and J 5 bases; bases outside gene matches: 10. Germline loops: CDR1 LGHDT, CDR2 YNNKEL (reference sequence). The CDR3 extends over 16 amino acids. CDR3 amino acids: CASSQVIAGGRDEQYF. The CDR3 nucleotides read TGTGCCAGCAGCCAAGTAATCGCAGGGGGCCGGGACGAGCAGTACTTC.

This clonotype has just a few counts. V usage is TRBV7-2 and J usage is TRBJ1-6; the D gene is possibly TRBD1 (5 bases). Per the germline V gene, CDR1 is SGHTA and CDR2 is FQGNSA. Trimming cost V 4 bases and J 1 base, with 14 bases left between them. The CDR3 runs 17 residues. CDR3 amino acids: CASSSPGGRSYNSPLHF. CDR3 DNA: TGTGCCAGCAGCTCACCGGGGGGAAGATCCTATAATTCACCCCTCCACTTT.